This T cell receptor (beta chain) was recovered during a study of blood T cell repertoires in COVID-19. Study-level information: Some COVID-19 samples were acute and others convalescent; all came from the United States, Italy and Spain. Sample material is recorded as cDNA or gDNA derived from T cells, B-cell-depleted T cells, or PBMCs.

Those enrolled in Seattle joined during active infection and were followed longitudinally afterward. Per the germline V gene, CDR1 is MDHEN and CDR2 is SYDVKM. There are 13 residues in the CDR3. The V end was cut by 2 bases, the J end by 5 bases, with 6 bases between. The protocol was immunoSEQ multiplex PCR, while the TCRdb copy is restricted to in-frame clones and leaves out a portion. The sample contains roughly 330,000 clones, roughly 89% of which appear only once. The sample taken for sequencing was peripheral blood. The TCR sequence derives from a man aged 25-45 years with COVID-19, enrolled during active disease. This chain links TRBV28 with TRBJ2-2; D is undetermined. The CDR3 DNA sequence: TGTGCCAGCAGTTTAGGGCAAACCGGGGAGCTGTTTTTT. This gives the protein CASSLGQTGELFF.